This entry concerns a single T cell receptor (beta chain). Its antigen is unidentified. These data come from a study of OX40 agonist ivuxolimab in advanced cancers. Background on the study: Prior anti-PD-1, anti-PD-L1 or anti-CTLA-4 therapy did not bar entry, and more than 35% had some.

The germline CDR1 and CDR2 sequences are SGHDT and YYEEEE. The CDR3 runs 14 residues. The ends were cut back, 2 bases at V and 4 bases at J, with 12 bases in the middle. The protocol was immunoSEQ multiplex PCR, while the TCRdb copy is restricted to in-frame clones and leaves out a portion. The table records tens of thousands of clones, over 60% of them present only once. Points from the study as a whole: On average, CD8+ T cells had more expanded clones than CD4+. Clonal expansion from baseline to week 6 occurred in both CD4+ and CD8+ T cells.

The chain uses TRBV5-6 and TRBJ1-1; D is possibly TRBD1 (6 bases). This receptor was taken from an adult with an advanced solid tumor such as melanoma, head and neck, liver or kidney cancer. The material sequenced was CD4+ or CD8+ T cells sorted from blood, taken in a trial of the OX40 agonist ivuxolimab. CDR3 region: CASSLQGSPTEAFF. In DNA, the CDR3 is TGTGCCAGCAGCTTACAGGGAAGTCCCACTGAAGCTTTCTTT.